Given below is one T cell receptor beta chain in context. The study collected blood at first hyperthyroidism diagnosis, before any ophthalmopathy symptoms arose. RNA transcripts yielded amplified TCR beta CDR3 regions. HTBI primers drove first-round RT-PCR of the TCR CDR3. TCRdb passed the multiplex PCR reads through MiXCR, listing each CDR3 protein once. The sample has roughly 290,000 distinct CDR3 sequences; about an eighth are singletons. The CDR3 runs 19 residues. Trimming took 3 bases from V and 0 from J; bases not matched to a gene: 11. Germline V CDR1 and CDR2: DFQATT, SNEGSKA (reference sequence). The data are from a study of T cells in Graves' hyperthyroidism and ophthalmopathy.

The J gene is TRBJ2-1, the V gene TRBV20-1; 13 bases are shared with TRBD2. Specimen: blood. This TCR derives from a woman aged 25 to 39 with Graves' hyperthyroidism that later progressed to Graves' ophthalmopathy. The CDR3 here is CSARGGLAGVKSSYNEQFF. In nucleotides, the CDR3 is TGCAGTGCTAGGGGTGGACTAGCGGGAGTTAAGAGCTCCTACAATGAGCAGTTCTTC.